This TCR beta chain was captured in a study of T cell responses to AZD1222 COVID-19 vaccine. The overall study: Second doses that came at about 4 or about 12 weeks were put together. Study observations and caveats: Donor demographics were predominantly white British with a female majority; clonal diversity may be underestimated.

Clones were read by immunoSEQ multiplex PCR, and TCRdb kept only the in-frame ones, dropping some. The sample comprises about 130,000 clones, about 89% of which are singletons, and more than 4% rests with the top ten. J was trimmed by 6 bases and V by 8 bases; bases with no gene match: 6. There are 12 residues in the CDR3. Of note for this clone: No antigen is known for it.

This specimen consisted of peripheral blood, obtained on day 0 of AZD1222 vaccination. The sequence was obtained from an adult in good health. V gene TRBV12-3 or TRBV12-4 combines with J gene TRBJ1-2; 7 bases line up with TRBD1. The CDR3 here is CASSRQGHGYTF. The CDR3 region has the DNA TGTGCCAGCTCCCGACAGGGACATGGCTACACCTTC.